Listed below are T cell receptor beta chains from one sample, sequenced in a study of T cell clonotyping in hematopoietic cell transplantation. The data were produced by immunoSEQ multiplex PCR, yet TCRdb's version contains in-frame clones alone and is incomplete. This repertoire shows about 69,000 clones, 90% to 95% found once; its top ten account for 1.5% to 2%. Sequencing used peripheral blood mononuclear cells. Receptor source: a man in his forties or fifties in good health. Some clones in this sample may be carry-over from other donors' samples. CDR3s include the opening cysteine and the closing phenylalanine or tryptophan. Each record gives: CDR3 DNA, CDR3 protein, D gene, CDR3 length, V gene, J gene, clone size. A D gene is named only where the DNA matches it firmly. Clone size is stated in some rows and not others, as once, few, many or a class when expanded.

TGTGCCAGCAGCCAAGCGGCAGGGGTGGAGCAGCCCCAGCATTTT	CASSQAAGVEQPQHF	NA	15	TRBV4-2	TRBJ1-5	NA
TGCGCCAGCAGCCTGGGACAGGGAGGTGAAGCTTTCTTT	CASSLGQGGEAFF	TRBD1	13	TRBV5-1	TRBJ1-1	NA
TGTGCCAGCAGTTACTCTCGGACTGGGGACACTGAAGCTTTCTTT	CASSYSRTGDTEAFF	NA	15	TRBV6-6	TRBJ1-1	NA
TGTGCCAGCAGTCTTGACAGGGGGAATCAGCCCCAGCATTTT	CASSLDRGNQPQHF	TRBD1	14	TRBV5-4	TRBJ1-5	NA
TGTGCCAGCAGTGAGTCTCTAGGCAGGTTGACGAATTCACCCCTCCACTTT	CASSESLGRLTNSPLHF	NA	17	TRBV2	TRBJ1-6	once
TGTGCCAGCAGCTTCACCGGACAGGGGTACACTGAAGCTTTCTTT	CASSFTGQGYTEAFF	TRBD1	15	TRBV7-9	TRBJ1-1	NA
TGTGCCAGCAGCTTAGGTTCGGGGAGCACAGATACGCAGTATTTT	CASSLGSGSTDTQYF	NA	15	TRBV7-9	TRBJ2-3	NA
TGCAGCTGGGGTGTAGATACGCAGTATTTT	CSWGVDTQYF	NA	10	TRBV20-1	TRBJ2-3	once
TGTGCCTGGAGCATACCGGGCAGGGGGGATGGCTACACCTTC	CAWSIPGRGDGYTF	TRBD1	14	TRBV30	TRBJ1-2	NA
TGTGCCAGCAGCTTGGCTGCTAAGTGGGCGGGAGGCCAGAATGAGCAGTTCTTC	CASSLAAKWAGGQNEQFF	TRBD2	18	TRBV5-6	TRBJ2-1	NA
TGTGCCAGCAGCTTAGAAGACCCAGCGGGGGGCCGACCCTCCTACGAGCAGTACTTC	CASSLEDPAGGRPSYEQYF	TRBD2	19	TRBV7-8	TRBJ2-7	NA
TGCGCCAGCAGACCGGGGAATCTCGGGGCCCCGAAGTTCACCGGGGAGCTGTTTTTT	CASRPGNLGAPKFTGELFF	NA	19	TRBV5-1	TRBJ2-2	NA
TGCAGCGTTGCGGGGACAGTTTACAATGAGCAGTTCTTC	CSVAGTVYNEQFF	TRBD1	13	TRBV29-1	TRBJ2-1	NA
TGTGCCAGCAGAGGACAGGGGAACACTGAAGCTTTCTTT	CASRGQGNTEAFF	TRBD1	13	TRBV27	TRBJ1-1	NA
TGCGCCAGCAGCTTGTCTCCAAGCGGTGGATTCGAGCAGTACTTC	CASSLSPSGGFEQYF	NA	15	TRBV5-1	TRBJ2-7	NA
TGTGCCATCAGTGAGTCGGCGACCGTGAACCGTCAGTACTTC	CAISESATVNRQYF	NA	14	TRBV10-3	TRBJ2-4	NA
TGTGCCAGCAGCAGGCGGACTAGCCGTGAGCAGTTCTTC	CASSRRTSREQFF	TRBD2	13	TRBV7-8	TRBJ2-1	once
TGTGCCAGCAGTGAACCCCCAGCGGGGCCCGGGGAGCTGTTTTTT	CASSEPPAGPGELFF	TRBD2	15	TRBV2	TRBJ2-2	NA
TGTGCCAGCAGTATCACAGGGAACTCACCCCTCCACTTT	CASSITGNSPLHF	NA	13	TRBV28	TRBJ1-6	NA
TGCGCCAGCAGCCAAGGGGTGGTAGTGACCTCCCCCTACGAGCAGTACTTC	CASSQGVVVTSPYEQYF	NA	17	TRBV4-1	TRBJ2-7	NA
TGTGCCAGCAGTTACGTAGGGGGCCAAACTGAAGCTTTCTTT	CASSYVGGQTEAFF	TRBD1	14	TRBV6-5	TRBJ1-1	NA
TGTGCCAGCAGCTTTCAGGGGATGAGCACTGAAGCTTTCTTT	CASSFQGMSTEAFF	NA	14	TRBV5-6	TRBJ1-1	NA
TGCGCCAGCAGCTTAGGGCCCGGTATAAACAATGAGCAGTTCTTC	CASSLGPGINNEQFF	NA	15	TRBV5-1	TRBJ2-1	NA
TGTGCCAGCAGCGTCACCTACGAGCAGTACTTC	CASSVTYEQYF	NA	11	TRBV7-9	TRBJ2-7	NA
TGTGCCAGCAGCTTGGCCGGGAATTCACCCCTCCACTTT	CASSLAGNSPLHF	NA	13	TRBV5-6	TRBJ1-6	NA
TGTGCCAGCAGTTTATCGGGCTATGGCTACACCTTC	CASSLSGYGYTF	NA	12	TRBV28	TRBJ1-2	NA